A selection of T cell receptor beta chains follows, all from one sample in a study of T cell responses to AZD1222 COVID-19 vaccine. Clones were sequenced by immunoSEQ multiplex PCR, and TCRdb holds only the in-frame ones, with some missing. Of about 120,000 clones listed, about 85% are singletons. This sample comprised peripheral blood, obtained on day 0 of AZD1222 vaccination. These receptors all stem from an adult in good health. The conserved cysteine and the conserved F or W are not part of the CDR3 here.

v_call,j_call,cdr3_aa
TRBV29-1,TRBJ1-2,SVERQDSLYGYT
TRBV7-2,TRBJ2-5,ASSLARGVQETQY
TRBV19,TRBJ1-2,ASSAYRGGGYGYT
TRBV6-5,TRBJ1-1,ASDRSSTEAF
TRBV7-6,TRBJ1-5,ASSLEDNNQPQH
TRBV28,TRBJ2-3,ATSVGGRILSTDTQY
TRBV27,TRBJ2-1,ASSPKGTSLYNEQF
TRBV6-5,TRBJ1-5,ASSYGSNQPQH
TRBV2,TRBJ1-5,ASSKTGDQPQH
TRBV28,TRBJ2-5,ASSRRGNWAQETQY
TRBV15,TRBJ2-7,ATSRDRAEYEQY
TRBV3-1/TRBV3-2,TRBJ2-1,ASSGQYLGRSYNEQF
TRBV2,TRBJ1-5,ASREGPAVDQPQH
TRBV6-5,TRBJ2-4,AKPGLAVRGNIQY
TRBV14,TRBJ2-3,ASSLGTGGTDTQY
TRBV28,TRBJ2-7,ASSFPRGTTSEQY
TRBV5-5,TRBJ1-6,ASSLLTGREYSPLH
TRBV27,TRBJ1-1,ASSSSVGATTEAF
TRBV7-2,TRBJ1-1,ASGYTGGRNTEAF
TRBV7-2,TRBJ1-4,ASSPRAGAEKLF
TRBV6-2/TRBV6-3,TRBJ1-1,ASSYLRNTEAF
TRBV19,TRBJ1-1,ASSRGVEAF
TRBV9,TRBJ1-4,ASSSTVLNEKLF
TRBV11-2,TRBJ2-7,ASSLGVVGEQY
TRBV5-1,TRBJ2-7,ASSLRLAGASYEQY
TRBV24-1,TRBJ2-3,ATSTSGGSDTQY
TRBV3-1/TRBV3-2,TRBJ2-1,ASSHGREQF
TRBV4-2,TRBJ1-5,ASSRGGTGDNHQPQH
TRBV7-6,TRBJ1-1,ASSQGTEAF
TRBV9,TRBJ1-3,ASSVGPSGNTIY
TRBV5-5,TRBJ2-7,ASSLSNTGPLEQY
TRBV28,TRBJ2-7,ASSFRLSSYEQY
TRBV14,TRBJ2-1,ASSTRSGGDINEQF
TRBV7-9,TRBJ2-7,ASSLGGPPNYEQY
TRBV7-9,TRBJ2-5,ASSLGWETQY
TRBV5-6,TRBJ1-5,ASSAYLDREPDQPQH
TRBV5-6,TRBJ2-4,ASSYSGTTGTIQY
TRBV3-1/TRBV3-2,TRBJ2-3,ASSQDRRVNTPNTDTQY
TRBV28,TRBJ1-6,ASRQGQQNSPLH
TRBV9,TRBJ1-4,ASSAVGAANEKLF
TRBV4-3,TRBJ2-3,ASSQLLGGPDTQY
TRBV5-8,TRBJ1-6,ASSPVGGRNSPLH
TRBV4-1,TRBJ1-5,ASSQGAGDPSNQPQH
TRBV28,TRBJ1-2,ASSPTMGQGRGYT
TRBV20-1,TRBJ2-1,SALERNEQF
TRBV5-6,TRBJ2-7,ASSLGQGSYEQY
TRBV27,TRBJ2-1,ASSIRDRGGHEQF
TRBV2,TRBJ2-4,ASSEASGGMKNIQY
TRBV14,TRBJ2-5,ASSQERRTYGRGGRETQY
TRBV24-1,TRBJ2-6,ATSDSDGHSGANVLT
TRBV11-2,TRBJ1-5,ASSLDLTGWQPQH
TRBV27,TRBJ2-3,ASSPRGYTQY
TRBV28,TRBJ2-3,ASSLAGSNTDTQY
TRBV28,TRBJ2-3,PHRTSNPDTQY
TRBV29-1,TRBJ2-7,SVSGGEGSYEQY